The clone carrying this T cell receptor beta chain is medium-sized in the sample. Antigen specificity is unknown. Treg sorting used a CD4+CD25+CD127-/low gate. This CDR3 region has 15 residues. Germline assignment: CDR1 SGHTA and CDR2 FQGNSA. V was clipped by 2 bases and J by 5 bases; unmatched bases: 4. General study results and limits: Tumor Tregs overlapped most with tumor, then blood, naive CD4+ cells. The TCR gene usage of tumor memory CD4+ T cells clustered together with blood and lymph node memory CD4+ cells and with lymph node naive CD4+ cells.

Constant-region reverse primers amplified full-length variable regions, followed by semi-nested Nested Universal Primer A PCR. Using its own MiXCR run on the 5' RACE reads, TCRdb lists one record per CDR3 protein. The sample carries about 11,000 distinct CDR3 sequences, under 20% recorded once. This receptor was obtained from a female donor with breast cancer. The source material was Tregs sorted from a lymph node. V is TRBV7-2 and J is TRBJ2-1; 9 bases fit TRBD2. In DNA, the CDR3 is TGTGCCAGCAGCTTAATGGCGGGAGGGAACAATGAGCAGTTCTTC. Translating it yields CASSLMAGGNNEQFF.